The rows below give T cell receptor beta chains drawn from one sample of a study of beta chain features in type 1 diabetes. The protocol was immunoSEQ multiplex PCR, while the TCRdb copy is restricted to in-frame clones and leaves out a portion. The sample yields about 260,000 clones, around 25% seen once. The sample taken for sequencing was naive CD4+ T cells from blood. The receptors shown here come from a woman in her 30s with type 1 diabetes. Both conserved end residues are part of each CDR3.

v_gene: TRBV20-1; j_gene: TRBJ1-2; CDR3aa: CSALSLNF
v_gene: TRBV30; j_gene: TRBJ1-5; CDR3aa: CAWSVPGTGGQPQHF
v_gene: TRBV5-1; j_gene: TRBJ1-1; CDR3aa: CASSLGRRNTEAFF
v_gene: TRBV14; j_gene: TRBJ2-5; CDR3aa: CASSQDIERPQYF
v_gene: TRBV5-1; j_gene: TRBJ2-7; CDR3aa: CASSLERLAYEQYF
v_gene: TRBV7-8; j_gene: TRBJ2-3; CDR3aa: CASSPSPQRDKQYF
v_gene: TRBV30; j_gene: TRBJ2-2; CDR3aa: CAWKGDVGGLAGVHTGELFF
v_gene: TRBV30; j_gene: TRBJ2-3; CDR3aa: CAWSVRRDTSTDTQYF
v_gene: TRBV7-8; j_gene: TRBJ1-1; CDR3aa: CASSPRTAATNTEAFF
v_gene: TRBV5-6; j_gene: TRBJ2-5; CDR3aa: CASSLEGGRNYQETQYF
v_gene: TRBV7-9; j_gene: TRBJ2-5; CDR3aa: CASSTGKQYF
v_gene: TRBV7-3; j_gene: TRBJ2-1; CDR3aa: CASSSNWWGPGNAEQFF
v_gene: TRBV2; j_gene: TRBJ1-1; CDR3aa: CASNQWNTEAFF